These T cell receptor beta chains were read from a single sample in a study of blood T cell repertoires in COVID-19. Measured with immunoSEQ multiplex PCR; TCRdb has only the in-frame clones, and not every one. The sample lists around 330,000 clones; over 85% were seen once. The sequenced sample consisted of PBMCs or T cells enriched from blood (not recorded which). Receptor source: a man in his 60s who had recovered from COVID-19. Each CDR3 is given with its conserved first and last residue. The order of the fields is D gene, clone size, J gene, V gene, CDR3 length, CDR3 DNA, CDR3 protein. The D gene is left open where the match is weak. Some rows mark clone size as missing; the rest say once, few, many or name a class of expanded clone.

NA	NA	TRBJ2-3	TRBV9	14	TGTGCCAGCAGCGCTAGGACTAGCACAGATACGCAGTATTTT	CASSARTSTDTQYF
TRBD2	NA	TRBJ2-5	TRBV6-5	16	TGTGCCAGCAGTTCCGAGGGACTAGCGGGGTGGGAGACCCAGTACTTC	CASSSEGLAGWETQYF
TRBD1	NA	TRBJ2-1	TRBV5-4	13	TGTGCCAGCAGCTCGCAGGGGGCGGGTGAGCAGTTCTTC	CASSSQGAGEQFF
TRBD2	NA	TRBJ2-7	TRBV27	13	TGTGCCACCTTGCGTTCAGCGGGGGGAGTGCAGTACTTC	CATLRSAGGVQYF
TRBD2	NA	TRBJ2-7	TRBV19	16	TGTGCCAGTACCGGGACTAGCGGGACTCGGACCTACGAGCAGTACTTC	CASTGTSGTRTYEQYF
NA	NA	TRBJ1-4	TRBV6-5	15	TGTGCCAGCAGTTCTAGGGAGACTAATACTGAAAAACTGTTTTTT	CASSSRETNTEKLFF
NA	NA	TRBJ1-3	TRBV14	16	TGTGCCAGCAGCACCCTTTCGACAGACTCTGGAAACACCATATATTTT	CASSTLSTDSGNTIYF
TRBD1	NA	TRBJ2-2	TRBV7-9	15	TGTGCCAGCAGCCCCGGACAGGGCGGCACCGGGGAGCTGTTTTTT	CASSPGQGGTGELFF
NA	NA	TRBJ2-7	TRBV2	13	TGTGCCAGCAGTGCTAGTCAAGGCTACGAGCAGTACTTC	CASSASQGYEQYF
TRBD2	NA	TRBJ2-5	TRBV5-1	16	TGCGCCAGCAGCCTGGGGACTAGCGGGTACCAAGAGACCCAGTACTTC	CASSLGTSGYQETQYF
NA	NA	TRBJ2-6	TRBV6-5	16	TGTGCCAGCAGTTATTTGCAGGGAAGCGGGGCCAACGTCCTGACTTTC	CASSYLQGSGANVLTF
NA	NA	TRBJ1-3	TRBV18	14	TGTGCCAGCTCGATCGACAGCTCTGGAAACACCATATATTTT	CASSIDSSGNTIYF
NA	once	TRBJ2-3	TRBV6-2/TRBV6-3	16	TGTGCCAGCAGTTACCCAGCGCCCCCCGTCACAGATACGCAGTATTTT	CASSYPAPPVTDTQYF
TRBD1	NA	TRBJ2-7	TRBV6-6	13	TGTGCCAGCTCTCTGGGACAGAGAAACGAGCAGTACTTC	CASSLGQRNEQYF
NA	NA	TRBJ1-1	TRBV18	15	TGTGCCAGCTCACCACTCCAGGCAGGGAACACTGAAGCTTTCTTT	CASSPLQAGNTEAFF
NA	NA	TRBJ2-7	TRBV3-1/TRBV3-2	13	TGTGCCAGCAGCCATGCAGTCTCCTACGAGCAGTACTTC	CASSHAVSYEQYF
TRBD1	NA	TRBJ1-2	TRBV27	13	TGTGCCAGCACCCCGACAGGGGGGTATGGCTACACCTTC	CASTPTGGYGYTF
TRBD1	NA	TRBJ1-1	TRBV7-9	15	TGTGCCAGCAGCTTTACAGGGGCCGTGTCGACTGAAGCTTTCTTT	CASSFTGAVSTEAFF
NA	NA	TRBJ1-2	TRBV2	14	TGTGCCAGCAGTACCTTTACAAATAACTATGGCTACACCTTC	CASSTFTNNYGYTF
TRBD1	NA	TRBJ2-3	TRBV20-1	13	TGCAGTGCTAGTGGGACAGGGACAGATACGCAGTATTTT	CSASGTGTDTQYF
TRBD1	once	TRBJ2-3	TRBV3-1/TRBV3-2	16	TGTGCCAGCAGCCAAGAAGGTCACAGGGGCTCAGATACGCAGTATTTT	CASSQEGHRGSDTQYF
NA	NA	TRBJ1-2	TRBV12-3/TRBV12-4	13	TGTGCCAGCAGTTTAGGACAACGCTATGGCTACACCTTC	CASSLGQRYGYTF
NA	NA	TRBJ2-5	TRBV24-1	14	TGTGCCACCAGTGCCATGAGGGGGTCAGAGACCCAGTACTTC	CATSAMRGSETQYF
NA	NA	TRBJ1-1	TRBV6-5	13	TGTGCCGGGAGAGATAGGGTGAACACTGAAGCTTTCTTT	CAGRDRVNTEAFF